The subject of this entry is one TCR beta chain. In the original workflow: Amplifying reference gene primers gave estimates of nucleated cell counts. TCRdb keeps only in-frame clones here, not all; method: immunoSEQ multiplex PCR. V and J calls and clone size come straight from that table; D and trimming were deduced from the DNA. The table has 63,000 or so clones, around 80% seen once. The sample belongs to a study of blood T cell repertoires in COVID-19. Across the study: The United States, Italy and Spain supplied acute and convalescent COVID-19 samples. PBMCs, B-cell-depleted T cells, or T cells were the source of the cDNA or gDNA that made up the material.

The trim removed 1 base at V and 10 bases at J, leaving 4 bases unmatched. The CDR3 is 15 amino acids. Looked up from germline, CDR1 is KGHSH and CDR2 is LQKENI. Source material: peripheral blood. This chain links TRBV18 with TRBJ2-1, with 13 bases fitting TRBD2. The sequence was collected from a human donor in a cohort sampled during active COVID-19. The CDR3 here is CASSPRTSGSLEQFF. CDR3 coding DNA: TGTGCCAGCTCACCACGGACTAGCGGGAGTCTCGAGCAGTTCTTC.